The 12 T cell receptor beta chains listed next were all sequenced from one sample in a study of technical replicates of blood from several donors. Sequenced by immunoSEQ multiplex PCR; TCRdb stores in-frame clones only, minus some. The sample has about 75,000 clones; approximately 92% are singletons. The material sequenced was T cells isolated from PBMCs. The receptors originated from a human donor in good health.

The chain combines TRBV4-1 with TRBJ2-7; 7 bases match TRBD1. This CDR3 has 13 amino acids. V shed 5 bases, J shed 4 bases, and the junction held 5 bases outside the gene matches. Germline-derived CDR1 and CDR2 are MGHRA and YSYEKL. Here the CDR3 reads CASSDRVGYEQYF. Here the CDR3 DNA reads TGCGCCAGCAGCGACAGGGTAGGATACGAGCAGTACTTC.

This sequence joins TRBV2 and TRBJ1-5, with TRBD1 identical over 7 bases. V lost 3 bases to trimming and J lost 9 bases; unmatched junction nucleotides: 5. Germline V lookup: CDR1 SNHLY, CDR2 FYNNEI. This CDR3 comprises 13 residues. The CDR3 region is CASSEDRWRPQHF. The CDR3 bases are TGTGCCAGCAGTGAGGACAGGTGGAGGCCCCAGCATTTT.

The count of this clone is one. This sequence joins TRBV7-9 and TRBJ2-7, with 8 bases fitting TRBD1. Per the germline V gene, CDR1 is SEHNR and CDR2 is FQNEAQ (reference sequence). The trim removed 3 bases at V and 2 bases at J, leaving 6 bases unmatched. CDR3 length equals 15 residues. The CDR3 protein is CASSLEDRGPYEQYF. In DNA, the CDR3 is TGTGCCAGCAGCTTGGAAGACAGGGGTCCCTACGAGCAGTACTTC.

DNA for the CDR3: TGTGCCAGCCGAGAGGCAGGGACAGGGGGAGACTATGGCTACACCTTC. Protein: CASREAGTGGDYGYTF. The V and J genes are TRBV11-2 and TRBJ1-2, with 11 bases aligning to TRBD1. Germline CDR1 is SGHAT and CDR2 is FQNNGV. V shed 8 bases and J 3 bases; nucleotides not matched to a gene: 11. The CDR3 spans 16 residues. Together with reference TRBV11-2 and TRBJ1-2, the CDR3 gives the full variable domain: EAGVAQSPRYKIIEKRQSVAFWCNPISGHATLYWYQQILGQGPKLLIQFQNNGVVDDSQLPKDRFSAERLKGVDSTLKIQPAKLEDSAVYLCASREAGTGGDYGYTFGSGTRLTVV.

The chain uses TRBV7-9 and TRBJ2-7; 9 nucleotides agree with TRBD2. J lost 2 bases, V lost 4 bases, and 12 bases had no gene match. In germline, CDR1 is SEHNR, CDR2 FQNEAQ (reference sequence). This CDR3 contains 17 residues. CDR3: CASSSTGLWTSAYEQYF. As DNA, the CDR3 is TGTGCCAGCAGCTCTACGGGACTTTGGACTAGCGCCTACGAGCAGTACTTC.

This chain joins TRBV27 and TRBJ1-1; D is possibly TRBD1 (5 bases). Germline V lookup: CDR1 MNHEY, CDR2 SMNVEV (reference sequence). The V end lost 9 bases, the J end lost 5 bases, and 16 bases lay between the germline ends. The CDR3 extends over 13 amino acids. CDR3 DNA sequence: TGTGCCAGTGCCGGGACTACGGTAACTGAAGCTTTCTTT. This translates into CASAGTTVTEAFF.

CDR3 sequence reads: CASRLPGQGTEKLFF. In DNA form, the CDR3 reads TGTGCCAGTAGATTACCGGGACAGGGGACTGAAAAACTGTTTTTT. This chain uses TRBV19 with TRBJ1-4, with 10 bases matching TRBD1. From germline, CDR1 is LNHDA and CDR2 SQIVND (reference sequence). V gave up 6 bases and J gave up 7 bases; unmatched junction bases: 8. This CDR3 is 15 amino acids long.

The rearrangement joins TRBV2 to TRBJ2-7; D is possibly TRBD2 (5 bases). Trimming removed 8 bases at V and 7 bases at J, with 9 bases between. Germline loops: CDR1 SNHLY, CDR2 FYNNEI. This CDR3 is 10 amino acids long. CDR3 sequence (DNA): TGTGCCAGCGAGGGTTTAGAGCAGTACTTC. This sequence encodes CASEGLEQYF. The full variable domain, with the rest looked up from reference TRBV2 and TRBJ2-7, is EPEVTQTPSHQVTQMGQEVILRCVPISNHLYFYWYRQILGQKVEFLVSFYNNEISEKSEIFDDQFSVERPDGSNFTLKIRSTKLEDSAMYFCASEGLEQYFGPGTRLTVT.

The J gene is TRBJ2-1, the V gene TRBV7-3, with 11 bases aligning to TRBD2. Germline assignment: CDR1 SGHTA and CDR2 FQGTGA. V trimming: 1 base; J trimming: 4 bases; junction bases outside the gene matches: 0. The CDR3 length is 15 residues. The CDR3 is CASSLRLAGYNEQFF. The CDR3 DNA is TGTGCCAGCAGCTTAAGACTAGCGGGGTACAATGAGCAGTTCTTC.

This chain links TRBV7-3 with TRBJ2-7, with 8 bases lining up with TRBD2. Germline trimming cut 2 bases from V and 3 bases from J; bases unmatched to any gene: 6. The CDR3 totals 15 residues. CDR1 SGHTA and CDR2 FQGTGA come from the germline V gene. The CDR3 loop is CASSLYASGSYEQYF. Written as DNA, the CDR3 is TGTGCCAGCAGCTTATATGCCAGCGGGAGCTACGAGCAGTACTTC.

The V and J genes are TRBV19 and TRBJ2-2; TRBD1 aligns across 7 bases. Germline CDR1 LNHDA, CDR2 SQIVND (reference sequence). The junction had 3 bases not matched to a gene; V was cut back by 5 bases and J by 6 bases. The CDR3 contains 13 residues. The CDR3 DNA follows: TGTGCCAGTAGTCCGCAGGGGGCCGGGGAGCTGTTTTTT. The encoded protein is CASSPQGAGELFF.

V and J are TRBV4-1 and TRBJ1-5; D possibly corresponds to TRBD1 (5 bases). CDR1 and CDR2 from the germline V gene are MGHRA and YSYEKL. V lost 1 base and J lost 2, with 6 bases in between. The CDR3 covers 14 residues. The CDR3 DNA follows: TGCGCCAGCAGCCAAGTAGGGGGCAATCAGCCCCAGCATTTT. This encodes CASSQVGGNQPQHF.